The source of this TCR beta chain is a study of long-term antiretroviral therapy in people with HIV. CDR3 length equals 15 residues. Trimming removed 0 bases at V and 7 bases at J, with 13 bases between. Germline V gives CDR1 SGHAT, CDR2 FQNNGV. An immunoSEQ assay, version v3.0, was performed at survey level. Assay used: immunoSEQ multiplex PCR; TCRdb lists only in-frame clones, some missing. The table has about 24,000 clones, 84% seen once. A few counts support this clone. The receptor comes from a man younger than 45 with HIV. Material: unsorted PBMCs, obtained roughly 6.2 years after starting antiretroviral therapy. The chain recombines TRBV11-2 with TRBJ2-1; D might be TRBD2 (5 bases). The CDR3 nucleotides read TGTGCCAGCAGCTTAGAAGACGTCCCGGGGAATGAGCAGTTCTTC. Protein product: CASSLEDVPGNEQFF.